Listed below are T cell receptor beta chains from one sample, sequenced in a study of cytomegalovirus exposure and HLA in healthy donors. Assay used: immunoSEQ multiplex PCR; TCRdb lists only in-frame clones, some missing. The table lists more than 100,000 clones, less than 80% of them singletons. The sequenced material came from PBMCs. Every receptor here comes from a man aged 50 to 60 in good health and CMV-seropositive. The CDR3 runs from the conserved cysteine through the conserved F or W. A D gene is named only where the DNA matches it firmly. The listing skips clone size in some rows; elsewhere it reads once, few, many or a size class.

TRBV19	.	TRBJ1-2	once	TGTGCCAGTAACCTACAGACCAACTATGGCTACACCTTC	CASNLQTNYGYTF
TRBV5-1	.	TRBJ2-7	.	TGCGCCAGCAAAATTAGAGCTGCGGCCTACGAGCAGTACTTC	CASKIRAAAYEQYF
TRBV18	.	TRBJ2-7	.	TGTGCCAGCTCACCTGTGAGATACGAGCAGTACTTC	CASSPVRYEQYF
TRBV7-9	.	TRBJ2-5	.	TGTGCCAGCAGCCCCCCGCCCCCTTTCAGGCCCCAAGAGACCCAGTACTTC	CASSPPPPFRPQETQYF
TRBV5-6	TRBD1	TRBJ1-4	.	TGTGCCAGCAGCTACTGGACAGGGAGCCGACGTAGGAATGAAAAACTGTTTTTT	CASSYWTGSRRRNEKLFF
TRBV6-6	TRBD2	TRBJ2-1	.	TGTGCCAGCAGTTACGCGGGAGGGTCAAATGAGCAGTTCTTC	CASSYAGGSNEQFF
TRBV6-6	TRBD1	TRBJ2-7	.	TGTGCCAGCAGTTACGTGGACAGGGCCTACGAGCAGTACTTC	CASSYVDRAYEQYF
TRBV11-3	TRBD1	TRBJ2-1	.	TGTGCCAGCAGCTCCTACAGGGGGGCCTATGAGCAGTTCTTC	CASSSYRGAYEQFF
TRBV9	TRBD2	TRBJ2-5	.	TGTGCCAGCAGCGTAGGGGCTAGCGGGACTTCGGAGACCCAGTACTTC	CASSVGASGTSETQYF
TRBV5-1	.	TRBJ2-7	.	TGCGCCAGCACCTCCCCGGTCCACTACGAGCAGTACTTC	CASTSPVHYEQYF
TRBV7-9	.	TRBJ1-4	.	TGTGCCAGCAGCAGAACGGGGGGCTCTAATGAAAAACTGTTTTTT	CASSRTGGSNEKLFF
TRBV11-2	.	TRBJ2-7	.	TGTGCCAGCAGCTCGCCGGGCGGGATGGCCTACGAGCAGTACTTC	CASSSPGGMAYEQYF
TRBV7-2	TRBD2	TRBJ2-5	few	TGTGCCAGCAGCCATGGACTAGCGGGAGGACAAGAGACCCAGTACTTC	CASSHGLAGGQETQYF
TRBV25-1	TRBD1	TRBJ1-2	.	TGTGCCAGCAGCCCAGCGCAGGGGGCGCGGGGCTATGGCTACACCTTC	CASSPAQGARGYGYTF
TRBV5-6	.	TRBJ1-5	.	TGTGCCAGCAGCTTGGCCGGGGGGTTTAACAATCAGCCCCAGCATTTT	CASSLAGGFNNQPQHF
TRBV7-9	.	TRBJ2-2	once	TGTGCCAGCAGCTTCCCGACAGGTCGCGCCACCGGGGAGCTGTTTTTT	CASSFPTGRATGELFF
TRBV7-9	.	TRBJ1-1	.	TGTGCCAGCAGCCCCCGACAGGAGAACACTGAAGCTTTCTTT	CASSPRQENTEAFF
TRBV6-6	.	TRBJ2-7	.	TGTGCCAGCTCCCCGGAGTACGAGCAGTACTTC	CASSPEYEQYF
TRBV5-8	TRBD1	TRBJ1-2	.	TGTGCCAGCAGCTTGAAAGCGGGACAGGCAGGAGGCTACACCTTC	CASSLKAGQAGGYTF
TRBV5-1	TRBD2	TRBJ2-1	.	TGCGCCAGCAGGGACCATAGCGGGGCCTCTTACAATGAGCAGTTCTTC	CASRDHSGASYNEQFF
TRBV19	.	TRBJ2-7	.	TGTGCCAGTAGTACACTTCCATCCCTTACAGGTTCCTACGAGCAGTACTTC	CASSTLPSLTGSYEQYF
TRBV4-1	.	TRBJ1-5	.	TGCGCCAGCAGCCAAGACCTTAATCAGCCCCAGCATTTT	CASSQDLNQPQHF
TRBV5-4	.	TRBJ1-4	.	TGTGCCAGCAGCTTGGACCGCGGGGTTAGTGAAAAACTGTTTTTT	CASSLDRGVSEKLFF